This T cell receptor beta chain is drawn from a study of T cell changes during pregnancy in multiple sclerosis. Sequencing used immunoSEQ multiplex PCR; TCRdb keeps in-frame clones, though not all of them. The sample consists of 59,000 or so clones, 90% to 95% of them appearing once. Germline V gives CDR1 KGHSH, CDR2 LQKENI. The ends were cut back, 2 bases at V and 5 bases at J, with 9 bases in the middle. The CDR3 spans 14 residues. This material consisted of peripheral blood, taken in the third trimester of pregnancy. The sequence was obtained from a female donor in good health, enrolled as a control in a pregnancy study. V is TRBV18 and J is TRBJ2-2; a possible D gene is TRBD1 (6 bases). CDR3 sequence (DNA): TGTGCCAGCTCACCATATCAGGGGACCGGGGAGCTGTTTTTT. Amino acid sequence: CASSPYQGTGELFF.